These 3 T cell receptor beta chains were sequenced from one sample in a study of T cell responses to AZD1222 COVID-19 vaccine. Measured with immunoSEQ multiplex PCR; TCRdb has only the in-frame clones, and not every one. The data contain 80,000 to 95,000 clones, roughly 90% of them seen just once; the ten biggest clones take up less than 8.5%. The starting material was peripheral blood, obtained 28 days after the second AZD1222 dose. These receptors were collected from an adult who received the AZD1222 COVID-19 vaccine.

This clone was counted a few times. The J gene is TRBJ2-7, the V gene TRBV14; 7 positions match TRBD1. This CDR3 comprises 16 residues. The trim removed 1 base at V and 3 bases at J, leaving 9 bases unmatched. Germline V gene lookup returns CDR1 SGHDN and CDR2 FVKESK. The CDR3 loop reads CASSQVWGQPFYEQYF. DNA of the CDR3: TGTGCCAGCAGCCAAGTGTGGGGACAGCCCTTCTACGAGCAGTACTTC.

The chain uses TRBV4-2 and TRBJ2-5; D unresolved. Germline-derived CDR1 and CDR2 are LGHNA and YNFKEQ. This CDR3 comprises 16 residues. V lost 0 bases to trimming and J lost 3 bases, with 14 bases between them. In DNA, the CDR3 is TGTGCCAGCAGCCAAGATAACGGAGCACGGGAAGAGACCCAGTACTTC. Translation: CASSQDNGAREETQYF.

The CDR3 region has the DNA TGCGCCAGCAGCCCGGGGACAGGGCGGTACACTGAAGCTTTCTTT. Translation gives CASSPGTGRYTEAFF. The chain employs TRBV5-1 and TRBJ1-1; 9 nucleotides line up with TRBD1. J lost 3 bases, V lost 4 bases, and 7 bases had no gene match. This CDR3 is built from 15 residues. Per the germline V gene, CDR1 is SGHRS and CDR2 is YFSETQ.